This T cell receptor beta chain was observed in a study of blood T cell repertoires in COVID-19. Study in general: Acute-phase and convalescent COVID-19 samples originated in the United States, Italy and Spain. PBMCs, B-cell-depleted T cells, or T cells were the source of the cDNA or gDNA that made up the material.

Germline CDR1 is SGHDN and CDR2 is FVKESK. This CDR3 has 16 amino acids. With 5 bases clipped from V and 6 bases from J, the junction kept 6 bases outside the gene matches. Original processing notes: For nucleated cells, counts were estimated from reference gene primer amplification. Libraries were prepared by immunoSEQ multiplex PCR; TCRdb keeps only in-frame clonotypes and omits some of them. The D gene and trimming were derived from the DNA, and the V and J assignments and clone size from that table. The data contain approximately 24,000 clones, about 90% of them seen just once; the ten biggest clones take up around 16%.

This chain links TRBV14 with TRBJ2-1; 14 positions match TRBD2. Sequenced input: peripheral blood. The TCR originated in a man in his 70s with acute or convalescent COVID-19. The CDR3 sequence is CASSRPGLAGANEQFF. The CDR3 region has the DNA TGTGCCAGCAGCAGGCCGGGACTAGCGGGAGCCAATGAGCAGTTCTTC.